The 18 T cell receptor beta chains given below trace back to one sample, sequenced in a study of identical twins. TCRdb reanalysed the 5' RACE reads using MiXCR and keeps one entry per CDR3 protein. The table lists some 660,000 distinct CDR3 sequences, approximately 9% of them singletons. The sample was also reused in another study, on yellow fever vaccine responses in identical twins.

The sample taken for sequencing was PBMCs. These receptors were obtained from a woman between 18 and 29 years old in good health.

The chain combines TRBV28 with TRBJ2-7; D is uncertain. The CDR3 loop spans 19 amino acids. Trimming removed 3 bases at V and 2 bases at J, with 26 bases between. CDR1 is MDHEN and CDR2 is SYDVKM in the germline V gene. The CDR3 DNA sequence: TGTGCCAGCAGTTTTTCTCTCGTTAGCTGGACGGTGAAACCCTACGAGCAGTACTTC. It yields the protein CASSFSLVSWTVKPYEQYF.

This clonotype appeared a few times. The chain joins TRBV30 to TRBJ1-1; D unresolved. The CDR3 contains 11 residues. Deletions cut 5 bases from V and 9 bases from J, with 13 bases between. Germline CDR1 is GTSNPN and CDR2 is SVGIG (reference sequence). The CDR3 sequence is CAWARREKAFF. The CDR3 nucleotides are TGTGCCTGGGCTCGCCGGGAAAAAGCTTTCTTT.

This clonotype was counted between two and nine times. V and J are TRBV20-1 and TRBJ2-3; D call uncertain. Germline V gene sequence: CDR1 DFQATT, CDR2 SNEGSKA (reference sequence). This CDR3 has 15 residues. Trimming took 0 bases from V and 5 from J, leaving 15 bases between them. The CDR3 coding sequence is TGCAGTGCTAGAGATGAGGAGAGTCTAATAGATACGCAGTATTTT. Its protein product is CSARDEESLIDTQYF.

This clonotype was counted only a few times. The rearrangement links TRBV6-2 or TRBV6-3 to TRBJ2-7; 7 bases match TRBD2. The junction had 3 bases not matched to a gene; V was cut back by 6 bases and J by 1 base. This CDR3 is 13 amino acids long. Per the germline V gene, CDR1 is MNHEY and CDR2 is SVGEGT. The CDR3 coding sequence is TGTGCCAGCAGGGAGGGAGGGTCCTACGAGCAGTACTTC. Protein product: CASREGGSYEQYF.

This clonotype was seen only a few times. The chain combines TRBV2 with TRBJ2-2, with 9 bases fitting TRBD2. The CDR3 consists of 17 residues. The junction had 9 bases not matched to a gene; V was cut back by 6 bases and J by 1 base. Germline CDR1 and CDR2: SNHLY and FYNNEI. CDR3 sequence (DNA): TGTGCCAGCAGCCTAGCTAGCGGGGCAGAGAACACCGGGGAGCTGTTTTTT. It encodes CASSLASGAENTGELFF.

CDR3 amino acids: CASSFGANTDTQYF. Here the CDR3 DNA reads TGTGCCAGCAGCTTCGGGGCAAACACAGATACGCAGTATTTT. This chain connects TRBV7-9 to TRBJ2-3; the D call may be TRBD1 or TRBD2 (5 bases each). CDR1 is SEHNR, CDR2 FQNEAQ, per germline (reference sequence). Trimming left V 3 bases short and J 2 bases short, with 9 bases between. The CDR3 consists of 14 residues.

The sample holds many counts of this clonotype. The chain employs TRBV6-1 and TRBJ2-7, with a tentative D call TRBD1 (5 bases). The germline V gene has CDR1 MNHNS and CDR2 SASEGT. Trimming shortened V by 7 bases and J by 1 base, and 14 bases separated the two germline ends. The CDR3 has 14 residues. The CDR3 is CASTMDKPSYEQYF. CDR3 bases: TGTGCCAGCACCATGGACAAACCGTCCTACGAGCAGTACTTC.

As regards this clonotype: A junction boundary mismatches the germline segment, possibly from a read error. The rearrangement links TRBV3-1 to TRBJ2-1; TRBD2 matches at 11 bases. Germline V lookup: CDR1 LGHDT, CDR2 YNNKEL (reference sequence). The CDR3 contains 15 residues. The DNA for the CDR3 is TGTGCCTGCAGCCAAGTGCTAGCGGGAGGTGTTGAGCAGTTCTTC. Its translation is CACSQVLAGGVEQFF.

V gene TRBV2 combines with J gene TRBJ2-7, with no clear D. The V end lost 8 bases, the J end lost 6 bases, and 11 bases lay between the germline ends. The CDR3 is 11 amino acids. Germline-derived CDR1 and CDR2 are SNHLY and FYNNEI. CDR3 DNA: TGTGCCAGCCAGGACCCCCGCGAGCAGTACTTC. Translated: CASQDPREQYF.

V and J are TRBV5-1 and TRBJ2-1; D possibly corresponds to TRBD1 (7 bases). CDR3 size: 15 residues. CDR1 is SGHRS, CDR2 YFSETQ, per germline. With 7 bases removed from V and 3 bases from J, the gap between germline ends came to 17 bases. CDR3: CASSTRGDVYNEQFF. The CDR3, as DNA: TGCGCCAGCTCAACCAGGGGGGATGTCTACAATGAGCAGTTCTTC.

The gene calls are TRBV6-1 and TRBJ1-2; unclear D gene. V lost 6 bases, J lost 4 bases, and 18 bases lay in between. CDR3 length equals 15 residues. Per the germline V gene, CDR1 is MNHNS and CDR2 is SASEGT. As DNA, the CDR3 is TGTGCCAGCAGGACGAAGGATTATATGGTCTATGGCTACACCTTC. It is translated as CASRTKDYMVYGYTF.

The CDR3 region has the DNA TGTGCCAGCAGCTTCTCGGGACTACTAGCCAAAAACATTCAGTACTTC. Amino acid sequence: CASSFSGLLAKNIQYF. The chain carries TRBV7-9 and TRBJ2-4; TRBD2 matches 7 bases. Germline V gene data show CDR1 as SEHNR and CDR2 as FQNEAQ (reference sequence). The CDR3 has 16 amino acids. The V and J ends lost 3 bases and 0 bases, in that order; junction bases with no gene match: 5.

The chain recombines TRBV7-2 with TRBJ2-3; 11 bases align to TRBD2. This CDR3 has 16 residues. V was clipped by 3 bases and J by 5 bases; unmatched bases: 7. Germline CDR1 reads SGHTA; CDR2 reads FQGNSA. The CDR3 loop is CASSFLAGGPGDTQYF. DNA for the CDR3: TGTGCCAGCAGCTTTTTAGCGGGGGGGCCAGGAGATACGCAGTATTTT.

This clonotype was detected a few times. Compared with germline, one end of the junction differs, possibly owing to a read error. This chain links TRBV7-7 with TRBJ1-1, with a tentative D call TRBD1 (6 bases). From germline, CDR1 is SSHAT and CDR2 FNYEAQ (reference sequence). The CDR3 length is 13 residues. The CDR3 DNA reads TGTGCTAGCAGCTCTGGACAGTATACTGAAGCTTTCTTT. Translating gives CASSSGQYTEAFF.

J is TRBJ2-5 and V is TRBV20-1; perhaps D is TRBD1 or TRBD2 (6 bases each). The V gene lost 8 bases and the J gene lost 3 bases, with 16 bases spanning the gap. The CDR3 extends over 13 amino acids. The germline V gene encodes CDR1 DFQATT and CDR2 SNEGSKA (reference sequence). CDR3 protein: CSPEGDSKETQYF. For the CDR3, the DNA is TGCAGTCCCGAGGGGGACTCCAAAGAGACCCAGTACTTC.

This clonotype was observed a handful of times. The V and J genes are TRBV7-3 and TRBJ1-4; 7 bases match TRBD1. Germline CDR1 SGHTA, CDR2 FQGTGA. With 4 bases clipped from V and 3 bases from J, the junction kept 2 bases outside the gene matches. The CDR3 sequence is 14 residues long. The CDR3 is CASSSRGANEKLFF. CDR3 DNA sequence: TGTGCCAGCAGCTCCAGGGGGGCTAATGAAAAACTGTTTTTT.

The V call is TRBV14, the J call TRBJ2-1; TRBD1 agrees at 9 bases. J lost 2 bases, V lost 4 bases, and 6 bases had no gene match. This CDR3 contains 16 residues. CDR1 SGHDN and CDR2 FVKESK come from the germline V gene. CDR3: CASSRHRGLAYNEQFF. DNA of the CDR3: TGTGCCAGCAGCCGCCACAGGGGGCTAGCCTACAATGAGCAGTTCTTC.

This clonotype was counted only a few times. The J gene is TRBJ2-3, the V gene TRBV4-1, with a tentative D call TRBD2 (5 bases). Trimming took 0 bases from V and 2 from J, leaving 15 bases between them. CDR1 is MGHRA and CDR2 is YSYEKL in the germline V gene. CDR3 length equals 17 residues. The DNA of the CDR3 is TGCGCCAGCAGCCAAGAGGGGATAGGCGGACTCACAGATACGCAGTATTTT. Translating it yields CASSQEGIGGLTDTQYF.